This T cell receptor (beta chain) was observed in a study of control samples from healthy donors and cancer patients. Measured with immunoSEQ multiplex PCR; TCRdb has only the in-frame clones, and not every one. In the table there are around 140,000 clones, roughly 91% of which are singletons. The CDR3 has 12 residues. With 5 bases removed from V and 0 bases from J, the gap between germline ends came to 4 bases. CDR1 SGHTA and CDR2 FQGNSA come from the germline V gene. This TCR derives from a man aged 45-65 years with head and neck cancer. The sequenced material came from PBMCs. The V call is TRBV7-2, the J call TRBJ2-5; D is unresolved. The CDR3 region is CASSTYQETQYF. The CDR3 DNA reads TGTGCCAGCAGCACGTACCAAGAGACCCAGTACTTC.